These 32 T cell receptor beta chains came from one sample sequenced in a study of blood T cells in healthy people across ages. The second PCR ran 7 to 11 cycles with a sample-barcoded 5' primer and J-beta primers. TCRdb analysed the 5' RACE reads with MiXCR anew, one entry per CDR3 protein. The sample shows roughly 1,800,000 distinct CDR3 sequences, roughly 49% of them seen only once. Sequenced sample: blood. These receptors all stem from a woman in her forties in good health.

CDR3 coding DNA: TGTGCCAGCGCATTTTTAGCGGGGTCAGAGACCCAGTACTTC. Translating it yields CASAFLAGSETQYF. The chain links TRBV27 to TRBJ2-5, with TRBD2 identical over 8 bases. The CDR3 extends over 14 amino acids. V dropped 8 bases and J dropped 4; count of bases not matched to a gene: 9. Per germline, CDR1 MNHEY and CDR2 SMNVEV (reference sequence).

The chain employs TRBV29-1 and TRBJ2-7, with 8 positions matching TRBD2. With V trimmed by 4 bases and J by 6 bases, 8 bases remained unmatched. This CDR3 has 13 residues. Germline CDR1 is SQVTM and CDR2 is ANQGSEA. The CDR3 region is CSVVTSGRLEQYF. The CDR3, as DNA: TGCAGCGTTGTAACTAGCGGACGACTCGAGCAGTACTTC.

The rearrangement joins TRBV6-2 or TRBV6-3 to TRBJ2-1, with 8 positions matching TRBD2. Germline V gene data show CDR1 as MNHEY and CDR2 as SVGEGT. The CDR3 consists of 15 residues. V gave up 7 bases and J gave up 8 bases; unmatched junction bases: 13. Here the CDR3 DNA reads TGTGCCAGCAACATAGGAGGGACTAGGGTTCATGAGCAGTTCTTC. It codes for CASNIGGTRVHEQFF.

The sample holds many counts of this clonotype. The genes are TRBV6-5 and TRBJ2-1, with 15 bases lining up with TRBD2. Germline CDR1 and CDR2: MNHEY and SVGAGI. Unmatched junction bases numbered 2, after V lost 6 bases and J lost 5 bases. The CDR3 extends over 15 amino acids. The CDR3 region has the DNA TGTGCCAGCAGGGGACTAGCGGGGGGACACAATGAGCAGTTCTTC. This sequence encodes CASRGLAGGHNEQFF.

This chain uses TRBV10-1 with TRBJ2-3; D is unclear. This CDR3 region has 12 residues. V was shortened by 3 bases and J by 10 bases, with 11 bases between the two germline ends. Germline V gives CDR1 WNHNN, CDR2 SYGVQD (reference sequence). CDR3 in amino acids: CASSDPFSSQYF. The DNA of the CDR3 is TGCGCCAGCAGTGATCCGTTTTCATCGCAGTATTTT.

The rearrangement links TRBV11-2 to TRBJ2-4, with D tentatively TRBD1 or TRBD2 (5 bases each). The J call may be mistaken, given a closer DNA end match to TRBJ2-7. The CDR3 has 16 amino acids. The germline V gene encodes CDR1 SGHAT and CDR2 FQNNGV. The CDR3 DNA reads TGTGCCAGCAGCTTAACCCTCGGACGGGGCGCCTACGAGCAGTACTTC. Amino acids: CASSLTLGRGAYEQYF.

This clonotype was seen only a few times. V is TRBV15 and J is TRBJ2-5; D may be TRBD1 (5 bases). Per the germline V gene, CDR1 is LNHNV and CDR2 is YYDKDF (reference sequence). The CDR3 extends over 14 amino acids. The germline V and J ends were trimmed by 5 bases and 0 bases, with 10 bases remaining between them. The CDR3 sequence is CATSDRTYQETQYF. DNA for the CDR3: TGTGCCACCAGCGACCGGACATACCAAGAGACCCAGTACTTC.

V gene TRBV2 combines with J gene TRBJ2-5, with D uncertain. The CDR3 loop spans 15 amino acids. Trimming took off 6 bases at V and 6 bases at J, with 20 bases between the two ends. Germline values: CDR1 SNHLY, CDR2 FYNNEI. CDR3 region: CASSLGSWSEKTQYF. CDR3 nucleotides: TGTGCCAGCAGCTTGGGAAGCTGGTCGGAAAAGACCCAGTACTTC.

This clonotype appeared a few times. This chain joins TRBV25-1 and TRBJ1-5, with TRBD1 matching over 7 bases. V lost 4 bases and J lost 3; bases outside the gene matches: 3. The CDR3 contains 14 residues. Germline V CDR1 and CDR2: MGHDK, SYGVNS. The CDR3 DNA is TGTGCCAGCAGTGTTACAGGGGCCAATCAGCCCCAGCATTTT. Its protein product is CASSVTGANQPQHF.

CDR3: CASTGRGVYTDTQYF. DNA for the CDR3: TGTGCCAGCACCGGGCGGGGGGTATACACAGATACGCAGTATTTT. This chain links TRBV7-2 with TRBJ2-3, with 8 positions matching TRBD2. Per the germline V gene, CDR1 is SGHTA and CDR2 is FQGNSA. V dropped 7 bases and J dropped 2; count of bases not matched to a gene: 8. This CDR3 has 15 amino acids. Filled out from reference TRBV7-2 and TRBJ2-3, the complete variable domain reads GAGVSQSPSNKVTEKGKDVELRCDPISGHTALYWYRQSLGQGLEFLIYFQGNSAPDKSGLPSDRFSAERTGGSVSTLTIQRTQQEDSAVYLCASTGRGVYTDTQYFGPGTRLTVL.

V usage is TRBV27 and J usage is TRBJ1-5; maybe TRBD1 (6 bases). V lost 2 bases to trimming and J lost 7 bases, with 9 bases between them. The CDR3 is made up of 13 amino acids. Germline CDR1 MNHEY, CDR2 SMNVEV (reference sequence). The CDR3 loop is CASSLRGQQPQHF. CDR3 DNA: TGTGCCAGCAGTTTACGGGGGCAGCAGCCCCAGCATTTT.

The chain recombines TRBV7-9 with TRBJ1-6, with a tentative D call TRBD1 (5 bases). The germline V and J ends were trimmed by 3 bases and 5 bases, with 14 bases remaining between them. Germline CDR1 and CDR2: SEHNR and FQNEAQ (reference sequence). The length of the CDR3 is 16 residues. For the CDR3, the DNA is TGTGCCAGCAGCTTCCGGGACCAAAAAAATAATTCACCCCTCCACTTT. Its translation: CASSFRDQKNNSPLHF.

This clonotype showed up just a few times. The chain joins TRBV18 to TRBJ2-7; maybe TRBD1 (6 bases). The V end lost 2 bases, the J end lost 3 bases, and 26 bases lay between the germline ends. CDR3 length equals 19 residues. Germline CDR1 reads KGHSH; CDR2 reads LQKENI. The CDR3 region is CASSPFGTRGKGLNYEQYF. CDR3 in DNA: TGTGCCAGCTCACCATTCGGGACAAGGGGCAAGGGATTAAACTACGAGCAGTACTTC.

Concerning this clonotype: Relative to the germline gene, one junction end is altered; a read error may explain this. The CDR3 sequence is CASSYSNPGQGSTDTRYF. The CDR3 region has the DNA TGTGCCAGCAGTTACTCGAATCCAGGGCAGGGTAGCACAGATACGCGGTATTTT. The rearrangement uses TRBV6-5 and TRBJ2-3, with D perhaps matching TRBD1 (5 bases). Germline CDR1 is MNHEY and CDR2 is SVGAGI. This CDR3 is built from 18 residues.

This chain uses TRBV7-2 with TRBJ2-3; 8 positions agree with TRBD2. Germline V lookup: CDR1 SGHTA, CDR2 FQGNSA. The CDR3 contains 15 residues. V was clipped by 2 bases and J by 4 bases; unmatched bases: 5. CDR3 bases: TGTGCCAGCAGCTTATCCGGGACTAGACCAGATACGCAGTATTTT. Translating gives CASSLSGTRPDTQYF. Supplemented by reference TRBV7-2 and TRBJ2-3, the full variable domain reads GAGVSQSPSNKVTEKGKDVELRCDPISGHTALYWYRQSLGQGLEFLIYFQGNSAPDKSGLPSDRFSAERTGGSVSTLTIQRTQQEDSAVYLCASSLSGTRPDTQYFGPGTRLTVL.

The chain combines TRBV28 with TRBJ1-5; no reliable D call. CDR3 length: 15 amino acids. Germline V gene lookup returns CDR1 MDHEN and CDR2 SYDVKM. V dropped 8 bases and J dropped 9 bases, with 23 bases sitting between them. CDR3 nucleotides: TGTGCCAGCCCCGCAACCGGGTCTCCAGCTTGGCCCCAGCATTTT. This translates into CASPATGSPAWPQHF.

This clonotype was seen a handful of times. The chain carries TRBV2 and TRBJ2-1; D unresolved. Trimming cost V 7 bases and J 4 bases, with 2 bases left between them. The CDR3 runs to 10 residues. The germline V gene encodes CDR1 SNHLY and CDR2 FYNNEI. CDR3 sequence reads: CASMYNEQFF. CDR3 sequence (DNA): TGTGCCAGCATGTACAATGAGCAGTTCTTC.

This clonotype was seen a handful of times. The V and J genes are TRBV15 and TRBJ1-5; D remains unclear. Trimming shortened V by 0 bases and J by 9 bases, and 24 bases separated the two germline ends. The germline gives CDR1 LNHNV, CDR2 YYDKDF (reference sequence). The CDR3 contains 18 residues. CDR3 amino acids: CATSRDPPLSDFLMPQHF. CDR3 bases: TGTGCCACCAGCAGAGATCCACCCCTATCCGATTTCCTCATGCCCCAGCATTTT.

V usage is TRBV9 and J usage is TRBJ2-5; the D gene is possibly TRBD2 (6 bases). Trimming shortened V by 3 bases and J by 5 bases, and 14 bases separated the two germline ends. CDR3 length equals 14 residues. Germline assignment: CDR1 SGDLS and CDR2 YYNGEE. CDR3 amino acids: CASSGRRGLETQYF. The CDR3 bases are TGTGCCAGCAGCGGGCGGAGGGGCCTTGAGACCCAGTACTTC. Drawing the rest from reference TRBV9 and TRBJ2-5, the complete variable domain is DSGVTQTPKHLITATGQRVTLRCSPRSGDLSVYWYQQSLDQGLQFLIQYYNGEERAKGNILERFSAQQFPDLHSELNLSSLELGDSALYFCASSGRRGLETQYFGPGTRLLVL.

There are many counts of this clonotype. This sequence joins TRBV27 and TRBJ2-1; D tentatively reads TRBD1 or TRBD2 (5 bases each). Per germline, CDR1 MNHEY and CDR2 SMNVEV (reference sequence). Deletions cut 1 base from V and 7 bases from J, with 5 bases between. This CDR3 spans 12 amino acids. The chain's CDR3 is CASSLWGNEQFF. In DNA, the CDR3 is TGTGCCAGCAGTTTATGGGGGAATGAGCAGTTCTTC.

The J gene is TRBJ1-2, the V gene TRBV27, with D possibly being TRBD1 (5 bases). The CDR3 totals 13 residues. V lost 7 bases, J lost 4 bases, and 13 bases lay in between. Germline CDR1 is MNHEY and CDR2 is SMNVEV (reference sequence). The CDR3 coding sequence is TGTGCCAGCACGTCAGGGCTGGGCTATGGCTACACCTTC. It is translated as CASTSGLGYGYTF.

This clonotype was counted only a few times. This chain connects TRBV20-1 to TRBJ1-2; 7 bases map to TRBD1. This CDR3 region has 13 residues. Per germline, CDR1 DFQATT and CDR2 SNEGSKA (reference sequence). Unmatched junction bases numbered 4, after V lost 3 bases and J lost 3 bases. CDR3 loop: CSARWQGDYGYTF. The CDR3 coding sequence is TGCAGTGCTAGGTGGCAGGGGGACTATGGCTACACCTTC.

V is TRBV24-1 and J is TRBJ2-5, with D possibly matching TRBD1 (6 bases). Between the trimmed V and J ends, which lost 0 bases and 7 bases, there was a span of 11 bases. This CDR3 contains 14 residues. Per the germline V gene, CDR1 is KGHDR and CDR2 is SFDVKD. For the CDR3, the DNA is TGTGCCACCAGTGATTTGGGGGACAAGTGGACCCAGTACTTC. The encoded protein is CATSDLGDKWTQYF.

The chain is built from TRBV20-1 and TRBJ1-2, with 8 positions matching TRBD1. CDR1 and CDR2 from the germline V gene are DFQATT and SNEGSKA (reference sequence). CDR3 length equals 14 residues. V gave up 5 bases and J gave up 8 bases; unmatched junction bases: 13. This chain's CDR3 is CSAGSRPGGEGYTF. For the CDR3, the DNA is TGCAGTGCTGGATCAAGACCAGGGGGCGAAGGCTACACCTTC.

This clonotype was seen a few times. The CDR3 loop is CASSTRTGVNTEAFF. CDR3 in DNA: TGTGCCAGCAGCACCCGGACAGGGGTGAACACTGAAGCTTTCTTT. The J gene is TRBJ1-1, the V gene TRBV7-2; 9 bases are shared with TRBD1. Trimming took 5 bases from V and 0 from J; bases not matched to a gene: 4. This CDR3 is 15 amino acids long. Germline assignment: CDR1 SGHTA and CDR2 FQGNSA.

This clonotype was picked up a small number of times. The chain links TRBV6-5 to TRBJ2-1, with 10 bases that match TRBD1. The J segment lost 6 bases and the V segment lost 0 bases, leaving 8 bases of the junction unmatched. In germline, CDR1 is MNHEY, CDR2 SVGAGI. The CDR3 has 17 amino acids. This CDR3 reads CASSYSSLWDRGNEQFF. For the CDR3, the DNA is TGTGCCAGCAGTTACTCTTCCCTGTGGGACAGGGGCAATGAGCAGTTCTTC.

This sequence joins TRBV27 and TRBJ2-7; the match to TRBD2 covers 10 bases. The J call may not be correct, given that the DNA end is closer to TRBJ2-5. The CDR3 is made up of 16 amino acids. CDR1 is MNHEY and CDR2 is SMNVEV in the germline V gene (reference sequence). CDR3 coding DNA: TGTGCCAGCAGTCCTGTAGTAGCGGGGGGACGGGAGACCCAGTACTTC. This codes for CASSPVVAGGRETQYF.

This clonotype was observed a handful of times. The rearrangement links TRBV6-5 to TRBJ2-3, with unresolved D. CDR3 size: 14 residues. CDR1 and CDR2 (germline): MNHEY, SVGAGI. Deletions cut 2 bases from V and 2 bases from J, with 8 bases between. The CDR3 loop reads CASSYGVFTDTQYF. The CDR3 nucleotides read TGTGCCAGCAGTTACGGCGTCTTCACAGATACGCAGTATTTT.

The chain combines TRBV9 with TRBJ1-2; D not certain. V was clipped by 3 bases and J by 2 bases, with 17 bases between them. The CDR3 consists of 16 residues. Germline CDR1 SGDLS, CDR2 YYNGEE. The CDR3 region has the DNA TGTGCCAGCAGCGACCCCTTTGTTGACGTCAACTATGGCTACACCTTC. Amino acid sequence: CASSDPFVDVNYGYTF.

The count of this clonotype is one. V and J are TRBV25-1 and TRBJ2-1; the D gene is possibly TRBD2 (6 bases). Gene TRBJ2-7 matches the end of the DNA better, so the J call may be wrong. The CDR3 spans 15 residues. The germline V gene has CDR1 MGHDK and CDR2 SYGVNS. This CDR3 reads CASRRVGEAYNEQYF. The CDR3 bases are TGTGCCAGCAGACGGGTGGGGGAGGCATACAATGAGCAGTACTTC.

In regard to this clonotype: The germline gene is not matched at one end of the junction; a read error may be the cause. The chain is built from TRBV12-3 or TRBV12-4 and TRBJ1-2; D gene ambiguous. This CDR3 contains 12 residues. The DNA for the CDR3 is TGTGCCAACAGTTCAACACCTTATGGCTACACCTTC. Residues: CANSSTPYGYTF.

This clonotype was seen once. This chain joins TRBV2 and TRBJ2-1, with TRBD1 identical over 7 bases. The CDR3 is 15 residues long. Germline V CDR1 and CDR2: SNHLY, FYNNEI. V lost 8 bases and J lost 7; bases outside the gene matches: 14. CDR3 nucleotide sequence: TGTGCCAGCGCCCGGGCACAGGGGATTTGGAATGAGCAGTTCTTC. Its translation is CASARAQGIWNEQFF. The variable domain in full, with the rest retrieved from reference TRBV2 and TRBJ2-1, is EPEVTQTPSHQVTQMGQEVILRCVPISNHLYFYWYRQILGQKVEFLVSFYNNEISEKSEIFDDQFSVERPDGSNFTLKIRSTKLEDSAMYFCASARAQGIWNEQFFGPGTRLTVL.